This T cell receptor beta chain was captured by sequencing in a study of blood T cell repertoires in COVID-19. Study-wide context: COVID-19 samples from acute and convalescent phases originated in the United States, Italy and Spain. Sources were T cells, B-cell-depleted T cells, or PBMCs; the material itself was cDNA or gDNA.

CDR3 length: 15 residues. The germline V gene encodes CDR1 KGHSH and CDR2 LQKENI. Trimming pared 2 bases from V and 1 base from J, leaving 11 bases between. Source study methods: Estimation of nucleated cell counts relied on the amplification of reference gene primers. The data were produced by immunoSEQ multiplex PCR, yet TCRdb's version contains in-frame clones alone and is incomplete. From that table come the V and J calls and clone size; the DNA was used to work out D and trimming. The data hold more than 200,000 clones, with under 90% observed a single time. This sequence originates from an elderly man with acute or convalescent COVID-19. The V gene is TRBV18, the J gene TRBJ1-1; D unresolved. The sample was peripheral blood. The CDR3 DNA follows: TGTGCCAGCTCACCAGATCTCAGTACGAACACTGAAGCTTTCTTT. Translated, it gives CASSPDLSTNTEAFF.